This passage covers 4 T cell receptor beta chains from one sample sequenced in a study of CD8 T cells in ankylosing spondylitis (TCRdb year 2017). The library was prepared using 5' RACE. TCRdb lists the instrument as Illumina HiSeq 2500. The public reads were reprocessed in TCRdb via fastp at Q25 and MiXCR, keeping in-frame beta chains. Duplicate CDR3 protein sequences are folded into a single record with the most common DNA and genes. The sample table holds a few hundred thousand distinct CDR3 sequences, of which 20% were seen once. In total, the top ten clones hold roughly 8% of the sample. Sequenced material: blood, either unsorted or a sorted T cell fraction (not recorded which). Receptor source: a male donor with ankylosing spondylitis or in good health (not recorded which).

The chain recombines TRBV20-1 with TRBJ2-1; D may be TRBD2 (6 bases). Trimming stripped 4 bases from V and 7 bases from J, with 14 bases between. The CDR3 totals 13 residues. CDR1 DFQATT and CDR2 SNEGSKA come from the germline V gene (reference sequence). Written as DNA, the CDR3 is TGCAGTGCTACCCACCCGACTAGTAATGAGCAGTTCTTC. It translates to CSATHPTSNEQFF.

This sequence joins TRBV20-1 and TRBJ1-6, with D maybe TRBD1 (5 bases). The CDR3 is 14 residues long. Germline loops: CDR1 DFQATT, CDR2 SNEGSKA (reference sequence). V lost 6 bases to trimming and J lost 4 bases, with 13 bases between them. The CDR3 DNA reads as TGCAGTGCCTCCGGGACCGTGTATAATTCACCCCTCCACTTT. It specifies CSASGTVYNSPLHF.

This chain uses TRBV15 with TRBJ2-6, with D possibly matching TRBD1 (6 bases). The CDR3 spans 15 residues. V lost 5 bases, J lost 0 bases, and 8 bases lay in between. Germline V gene lookup returns CDR1 LNHNV and CDR2 YYDKDF (reference sequence). This CDR3 is CATSPDSSGANVLTF. CDR3 bases: TGTGCCACCAGCCCGGACAGCTCTGGGGCCAACGTCCTGACTTTC.

The genes are TRBV18 and TRBJ2-2; 9 nucleotides agree with TRBD2. This CDR3 region has 15 residues. J gave up 5 bases and V 3 bases, and 4 bases lay outside the gene matches. Germline-derived CDR1 and CDR2 are KGHSH and LQKENI. CDR3 sequence (DNA): TGTGCCAGCTCACCTAGCGGGAGATTGACCGGGGAGCTGTTTTTT. Translating it yields CASSPSGRLTGELFF.